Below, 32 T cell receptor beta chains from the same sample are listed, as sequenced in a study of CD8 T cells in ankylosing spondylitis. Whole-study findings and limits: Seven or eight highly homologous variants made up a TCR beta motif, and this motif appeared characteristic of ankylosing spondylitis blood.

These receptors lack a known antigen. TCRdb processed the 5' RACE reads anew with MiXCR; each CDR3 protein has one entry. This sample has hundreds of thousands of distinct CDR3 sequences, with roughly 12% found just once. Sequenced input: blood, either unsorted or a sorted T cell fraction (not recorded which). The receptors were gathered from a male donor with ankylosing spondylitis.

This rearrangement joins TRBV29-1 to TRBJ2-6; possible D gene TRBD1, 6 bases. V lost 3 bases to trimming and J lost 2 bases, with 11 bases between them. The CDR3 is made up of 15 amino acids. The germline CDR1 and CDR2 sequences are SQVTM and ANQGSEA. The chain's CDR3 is CSVDVQGTGANVLTF. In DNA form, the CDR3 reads TGCAGCGTTGATGTCCAGGGGACTGGGGCCAACGTCCTGACTTTC.

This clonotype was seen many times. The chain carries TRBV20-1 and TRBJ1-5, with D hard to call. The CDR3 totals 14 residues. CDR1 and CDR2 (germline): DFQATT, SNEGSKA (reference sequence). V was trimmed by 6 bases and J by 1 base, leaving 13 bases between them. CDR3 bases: TGCAGTGCCCTAACCCGGGGAAGCAATCAGCCCCAGCATTTT. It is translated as CSALTRGSNQPQHF.

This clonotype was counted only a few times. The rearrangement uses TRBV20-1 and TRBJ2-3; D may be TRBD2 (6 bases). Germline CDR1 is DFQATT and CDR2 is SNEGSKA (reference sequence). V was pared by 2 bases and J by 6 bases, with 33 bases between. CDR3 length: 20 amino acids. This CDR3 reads CSARLMERGWRDPWMDTQYF. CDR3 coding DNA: TGCAGTGCTAGATTGATGGAGCGTGGTTGGCGGGACCCCTGGATGGATACGCAGTATTTT.

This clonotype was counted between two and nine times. The CDR3 bases are TGTGCCAGCAGGACTATATCCTACGAGCAGTACTTC. Translation: CASRTISYEQYF. The chain combines TRBV27 with TRBJ2-7; D is possibly TRBD2 (5 bases). The CDR3 is 12 amino acids. Trimming shortened V by 6 bases and J by 1 base, and 7 bases separated the two germline ends. Germline V gives CDR1 MNHEY, CDR2 SMNVEV (reference sequence).

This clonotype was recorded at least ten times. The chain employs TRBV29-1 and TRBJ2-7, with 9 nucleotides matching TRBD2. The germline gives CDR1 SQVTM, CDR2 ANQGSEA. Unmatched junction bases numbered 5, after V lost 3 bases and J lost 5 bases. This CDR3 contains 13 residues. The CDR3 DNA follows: TGCAGCGTTGAGGGGACTAGCTTCCACGAGCAGTACTTC. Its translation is CSVEGTSFHEQYF.

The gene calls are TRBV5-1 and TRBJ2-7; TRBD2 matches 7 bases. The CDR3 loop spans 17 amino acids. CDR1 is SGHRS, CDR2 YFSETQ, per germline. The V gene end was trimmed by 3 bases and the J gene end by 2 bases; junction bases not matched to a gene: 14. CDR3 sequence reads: CASSYLPAGDAPYEQYF. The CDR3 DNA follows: TGCGCCAGCAGCTACCTACCTGCGGGAGATGCCCCCTACGAGCAGTACTTC.

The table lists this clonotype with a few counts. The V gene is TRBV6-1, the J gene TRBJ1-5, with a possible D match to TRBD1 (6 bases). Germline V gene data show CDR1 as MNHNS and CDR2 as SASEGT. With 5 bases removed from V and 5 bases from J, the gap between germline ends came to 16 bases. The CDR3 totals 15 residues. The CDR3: CASSTQGGTHQPQHF. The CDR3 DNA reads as TGTGCCAGCAGTACACAAGGGGGGACGCATCAGCCCCAGCATTTT.

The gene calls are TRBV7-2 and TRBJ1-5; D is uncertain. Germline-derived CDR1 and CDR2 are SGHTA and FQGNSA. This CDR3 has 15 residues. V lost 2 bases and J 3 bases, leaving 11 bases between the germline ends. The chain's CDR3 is CASSLFDNPNQPQHF. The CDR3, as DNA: TGTGCCAGCAGCTTATTTGACAACCCCAATCAGCCCCAGCATTTT.

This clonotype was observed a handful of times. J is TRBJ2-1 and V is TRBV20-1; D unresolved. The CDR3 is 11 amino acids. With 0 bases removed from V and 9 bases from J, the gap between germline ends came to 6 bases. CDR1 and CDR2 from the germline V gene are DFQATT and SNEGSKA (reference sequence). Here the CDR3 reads CSARDRREQFF. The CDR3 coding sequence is TGCAGTGCTAGAGATCGCCGTGAGCAGTTCTTC.

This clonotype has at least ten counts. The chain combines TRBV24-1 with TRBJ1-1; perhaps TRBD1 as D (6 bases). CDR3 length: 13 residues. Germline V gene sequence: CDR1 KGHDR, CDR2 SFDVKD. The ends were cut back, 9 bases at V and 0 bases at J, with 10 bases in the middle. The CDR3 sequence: CATQGQLNTEAFF. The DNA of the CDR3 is TGTGCCACCCAAGGACAGTTGAACACTGAAGCTTTCTTT.

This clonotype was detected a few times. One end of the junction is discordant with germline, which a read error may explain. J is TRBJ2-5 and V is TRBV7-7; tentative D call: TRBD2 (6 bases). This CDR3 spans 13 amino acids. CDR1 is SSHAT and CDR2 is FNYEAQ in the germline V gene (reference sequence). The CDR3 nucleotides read TGTGCTAGCAGCCGGGGGTGGCAAGAGACCCAGTACTTC. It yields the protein CASSRGWQETQYF.

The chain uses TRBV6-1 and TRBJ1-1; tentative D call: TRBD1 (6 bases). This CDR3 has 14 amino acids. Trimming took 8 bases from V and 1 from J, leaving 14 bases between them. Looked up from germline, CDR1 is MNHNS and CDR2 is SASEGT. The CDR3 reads CASARGIKNTEAFF. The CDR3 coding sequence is TGTGCCAGCGCCAGGGGAATAAAGAACACTGAAGCTTTCTTT.

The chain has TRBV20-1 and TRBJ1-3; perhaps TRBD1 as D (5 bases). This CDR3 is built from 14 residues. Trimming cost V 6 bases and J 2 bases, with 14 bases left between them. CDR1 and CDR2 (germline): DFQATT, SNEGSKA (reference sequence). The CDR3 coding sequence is TGCAGTGCGAGACGGGACGGTCCTGGAAACACCATATATTTT. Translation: CSARRDGPGNTIYF.

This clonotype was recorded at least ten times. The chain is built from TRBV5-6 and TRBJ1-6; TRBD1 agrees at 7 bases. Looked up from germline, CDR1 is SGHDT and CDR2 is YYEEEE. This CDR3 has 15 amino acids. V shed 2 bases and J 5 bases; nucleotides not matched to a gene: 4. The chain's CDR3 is CASSLIGTDNSPLHF. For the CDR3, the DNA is TGTGCCAGCAGCTTAATCGGGACAGATAATTCACCCCTCCACTTT. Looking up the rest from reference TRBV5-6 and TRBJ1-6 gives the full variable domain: DAGVTQSPTHLIKTRGQQVTLRCSPKSGHDTVSWYQQALGQGPQFIFQYYEEEERQRGNFPDRFSGHQFPNYSSELNVNALLLGDSALYLCASSLIGTDNSPLHFGNGTRLTVT.

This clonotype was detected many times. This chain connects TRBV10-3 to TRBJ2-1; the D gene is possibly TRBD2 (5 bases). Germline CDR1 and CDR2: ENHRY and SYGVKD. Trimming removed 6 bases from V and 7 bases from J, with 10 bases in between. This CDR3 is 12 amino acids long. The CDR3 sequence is CAISPRENEQFF. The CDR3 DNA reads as TGTGCCATCAGCCCAAGGGAGAATGAGCAGTTCTTC.

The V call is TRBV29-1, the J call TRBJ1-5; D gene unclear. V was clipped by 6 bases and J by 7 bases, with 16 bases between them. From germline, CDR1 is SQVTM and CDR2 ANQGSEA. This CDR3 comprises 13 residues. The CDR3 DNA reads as TGCAGCGTGGGTGGAGGGTTGTCCCAGCCCCAGCATTTT. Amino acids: CSVGGGLSQPQHF.

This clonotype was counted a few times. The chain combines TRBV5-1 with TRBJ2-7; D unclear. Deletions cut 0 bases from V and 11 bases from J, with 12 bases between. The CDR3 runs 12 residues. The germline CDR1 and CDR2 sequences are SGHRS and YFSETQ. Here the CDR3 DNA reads TGCGCCAGCAGCTTGGCAGGCGTCACGGAGTACTTC. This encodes CASSLAGVTEYF.

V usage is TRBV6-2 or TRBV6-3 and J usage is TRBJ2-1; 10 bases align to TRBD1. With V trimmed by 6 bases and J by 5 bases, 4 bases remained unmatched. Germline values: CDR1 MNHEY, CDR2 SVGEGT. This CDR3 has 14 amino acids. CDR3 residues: CASSGQGEHNEQFF. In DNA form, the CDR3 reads TGTGCCAGCAGCGGACAGGGGGAGCACAATGAGCAGTTCTTC.

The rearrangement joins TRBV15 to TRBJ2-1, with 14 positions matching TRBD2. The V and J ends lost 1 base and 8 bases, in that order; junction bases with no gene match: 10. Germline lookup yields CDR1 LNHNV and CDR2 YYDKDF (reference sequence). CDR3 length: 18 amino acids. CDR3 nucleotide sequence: TGTGCCACCAGCAGAGTCCCGACTAGCGGGAGGGCGTTCTATGAGCAGTTCTTC. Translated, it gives CATSRVPTSGRAFYEQFF.

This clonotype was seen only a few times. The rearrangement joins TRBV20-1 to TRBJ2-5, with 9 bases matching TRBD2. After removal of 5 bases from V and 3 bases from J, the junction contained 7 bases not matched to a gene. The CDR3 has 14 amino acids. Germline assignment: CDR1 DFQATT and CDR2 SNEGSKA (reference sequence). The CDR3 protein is CSAAQRGVEETQYF. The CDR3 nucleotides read TGCAGTGCTGCCCAGCGGGGGGTAGAAGAGACCCAGTACTTC.

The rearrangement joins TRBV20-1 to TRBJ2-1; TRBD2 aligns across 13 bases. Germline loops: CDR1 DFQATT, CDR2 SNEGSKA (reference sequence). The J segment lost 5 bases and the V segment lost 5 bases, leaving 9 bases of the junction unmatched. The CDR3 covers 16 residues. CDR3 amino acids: CSASKTGTSGNNEQFF. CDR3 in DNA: TGCAGTGCTTCTAAAACCGGGACTAGCGGGAACAATGAGCAGTTCTTC.

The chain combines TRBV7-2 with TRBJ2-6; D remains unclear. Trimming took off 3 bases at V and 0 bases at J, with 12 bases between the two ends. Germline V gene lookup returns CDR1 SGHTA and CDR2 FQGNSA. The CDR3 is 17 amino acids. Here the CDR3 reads CASSFGRIFSGANVLTF. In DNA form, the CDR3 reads TGTGCCAGCAGCTTTGGCAGGATTTTCTCTGGGGCCAACGTCCTGACTTTC.

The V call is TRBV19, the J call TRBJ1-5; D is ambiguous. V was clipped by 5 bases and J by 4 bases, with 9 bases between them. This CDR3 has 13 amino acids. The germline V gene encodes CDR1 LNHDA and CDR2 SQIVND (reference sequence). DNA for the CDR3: TGTGCCAGTAGTGATACAGCAAATCAGCCCCAGCATTTT. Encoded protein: CASSDTANQPQHF.

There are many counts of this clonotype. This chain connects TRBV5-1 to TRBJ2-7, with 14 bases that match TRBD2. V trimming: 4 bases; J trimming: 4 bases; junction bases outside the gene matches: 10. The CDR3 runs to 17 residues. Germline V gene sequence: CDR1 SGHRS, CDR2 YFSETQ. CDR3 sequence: CASSKAGTSGRGYEQYF. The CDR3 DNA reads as TGCGCCAGCAGCAAGGCCGGGACTAGCGGGAGAGGGTACGAGCAGTACTTC.

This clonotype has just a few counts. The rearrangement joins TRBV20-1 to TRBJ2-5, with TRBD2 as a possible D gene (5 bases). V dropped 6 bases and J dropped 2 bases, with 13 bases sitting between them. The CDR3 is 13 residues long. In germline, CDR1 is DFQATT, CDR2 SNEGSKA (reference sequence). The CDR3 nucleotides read TGCAGTGCCGGTGAGCGGTCTCAAGAGACCCAGTACTTC. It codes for CSAGERSQETQYF.

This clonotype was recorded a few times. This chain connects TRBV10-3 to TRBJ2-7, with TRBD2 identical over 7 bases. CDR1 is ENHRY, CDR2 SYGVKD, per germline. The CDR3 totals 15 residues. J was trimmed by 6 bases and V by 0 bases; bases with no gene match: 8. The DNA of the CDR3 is TGTGCCATCAGTGAGTCGATTGGCGGGAGTGGCGAGCAGTACTTC. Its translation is CAISESIGGSGEQYF.

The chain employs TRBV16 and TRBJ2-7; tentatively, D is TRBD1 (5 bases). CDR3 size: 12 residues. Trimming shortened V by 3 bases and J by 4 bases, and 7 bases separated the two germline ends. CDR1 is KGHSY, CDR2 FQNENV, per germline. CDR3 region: CASSHRQYEQYF. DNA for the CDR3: TGTGCCAGCAGCCATCGACAGTACGAGCAGTACTTC.

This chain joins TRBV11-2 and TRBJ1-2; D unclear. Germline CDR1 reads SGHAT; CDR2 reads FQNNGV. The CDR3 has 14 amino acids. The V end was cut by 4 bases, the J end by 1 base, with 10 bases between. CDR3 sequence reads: CASSYLTVNYGYTF. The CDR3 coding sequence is TGTGCCAGCAGCTATCTGACGGTTAACTATGGCTACACCTTC.

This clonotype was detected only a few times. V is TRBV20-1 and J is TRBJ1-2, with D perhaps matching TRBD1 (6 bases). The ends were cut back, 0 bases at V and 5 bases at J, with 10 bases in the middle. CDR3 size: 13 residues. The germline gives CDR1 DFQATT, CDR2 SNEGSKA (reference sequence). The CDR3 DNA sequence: TGCAGTGCTAGAGAGGCGACAGGATATGGCTACACCTTC. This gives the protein CSAREATGYGYTF.

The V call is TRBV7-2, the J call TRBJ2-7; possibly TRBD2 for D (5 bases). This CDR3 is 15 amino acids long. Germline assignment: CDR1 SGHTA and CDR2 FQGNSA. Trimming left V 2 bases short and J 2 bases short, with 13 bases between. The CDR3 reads CASSLTGVQAYEQYF. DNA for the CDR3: TGTGCCAGCAGCTTAACCGGGGTCCAAGCCTACGAGCAGTACTTC. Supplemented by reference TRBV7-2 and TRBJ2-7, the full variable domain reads GAGVSQSPSNKVTEKGKDVELRCDPISGHTALYWYRQSLGQGLEFLIYFQGNSAPDKSGLPSDRFSAERTGGSVSTLTIQRTQQEDSAVYLCASSLTGVQAYEQYFGPGTRLTVT.

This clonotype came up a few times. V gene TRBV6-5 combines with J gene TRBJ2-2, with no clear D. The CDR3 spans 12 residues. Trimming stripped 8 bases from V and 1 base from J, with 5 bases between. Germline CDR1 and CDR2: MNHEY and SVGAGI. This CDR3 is CASGENTGELFF. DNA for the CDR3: TGTGCCAGCGGAGAGAACACCGGGGAGCTGTTTTTT.

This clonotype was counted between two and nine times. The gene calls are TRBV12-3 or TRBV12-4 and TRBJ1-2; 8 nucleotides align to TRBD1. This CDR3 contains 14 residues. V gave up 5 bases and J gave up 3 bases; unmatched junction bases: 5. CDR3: CASSVQGADYGYTF. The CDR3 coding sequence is TGTGCCAGCAGTGTCCAGGGGGCGGACTATGGCTACACCTTC.